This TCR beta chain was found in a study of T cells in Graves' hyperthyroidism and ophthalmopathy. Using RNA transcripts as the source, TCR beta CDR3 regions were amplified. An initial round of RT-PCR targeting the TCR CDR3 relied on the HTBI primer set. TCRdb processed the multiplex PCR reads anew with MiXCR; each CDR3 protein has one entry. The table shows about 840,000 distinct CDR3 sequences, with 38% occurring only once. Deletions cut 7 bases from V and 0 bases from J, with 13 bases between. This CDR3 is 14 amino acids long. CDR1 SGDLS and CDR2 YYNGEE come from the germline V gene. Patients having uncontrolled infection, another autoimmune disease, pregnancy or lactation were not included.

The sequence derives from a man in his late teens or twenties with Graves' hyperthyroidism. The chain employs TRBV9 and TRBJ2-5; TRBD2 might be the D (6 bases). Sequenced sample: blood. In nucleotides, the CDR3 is TGTGCCAGCTCCGTGACTAGAGACCAAGAGACCCAGTACTTC. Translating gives CASSVTRDQETQYF. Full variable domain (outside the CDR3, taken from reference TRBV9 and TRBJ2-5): DSGVTQTPKHLITATGQRVTLRCSPRSGDLSVYWYQQSLDQGLQFLIQYYNGEERAKGNILERFSAQQFPDLHSELNLSSLELGDSALYFCASSVTRDQETQYFGPGTRLLVL.